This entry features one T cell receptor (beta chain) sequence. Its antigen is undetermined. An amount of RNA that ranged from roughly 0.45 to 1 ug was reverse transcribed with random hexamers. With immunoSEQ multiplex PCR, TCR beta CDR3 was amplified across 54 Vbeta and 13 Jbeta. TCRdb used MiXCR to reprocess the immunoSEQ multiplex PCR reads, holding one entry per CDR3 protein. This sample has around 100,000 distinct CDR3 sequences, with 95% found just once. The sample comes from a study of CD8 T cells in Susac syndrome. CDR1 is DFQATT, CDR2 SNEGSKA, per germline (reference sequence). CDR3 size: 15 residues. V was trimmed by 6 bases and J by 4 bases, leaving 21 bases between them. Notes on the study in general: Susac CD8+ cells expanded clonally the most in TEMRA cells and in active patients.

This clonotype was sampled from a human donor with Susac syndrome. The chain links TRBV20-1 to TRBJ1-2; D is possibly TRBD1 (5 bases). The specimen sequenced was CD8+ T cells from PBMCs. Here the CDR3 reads CSAANLDTFFYGYTF. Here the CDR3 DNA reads TGCAGTGCCGCAAACCTGGACACCTTCTTCTATGGCTACACCTTC.